This entry lists 26 T cell receptor beta chains sequenced from one sample in a study of T cell responses to AZD1222 COVID-19 vaccine. The repertoire was sequenced with immunoSEQ multiplex PCR; TCRdb's copy has only in-frame clones and lacks some. The sample yields 85,000 or so clones, more than 70% seen once. This sample comprised peripheral blood, obtained 28 days after the second AZD1222 dose. The receptors were gathered from an adult who received the AZD1222 COVID-19 vaccine.

The chain uses TRBV11-3 and TRBJ2-1; the D is unclear. Germline V CDR1 and CDR2: SGHNT, YENEEA. This CDR3 contains 13 residues. The germline V and J ends were trimmed by 4 bases and 6 bases, with 10 bases remaining between them. DNA of the CDR3: TGTGCCAGCAGCTCCACCTTCCCCAATGAGCAGTTCTTC. It codes for CASSSTFPNEQFF.

The chain couples TRBV6-1 to TRBJ1-2, with 9 bases lining up with TRBD1. In germline, CDR1 is MNHNS, CDR2 SASEGT. Unmatched junction bases numbered 3, after V lost 0 bases and J lost 7 bases. The CDR3 is made up of 14 amino acids. The CDR3 nucleotides are TGTGCCAGCAGTGAAGCGACAGGGGGAAGTGGCTACACCTTC. This encodes CASSEATGGSGYTF.

This clone was picked up one time. The gene calls are TRBV4-2 and TRBJ1-4, with 9 bases lining up with TRBD1. Looked up from germline, CDR1 is LGHNA and CDR2 is YNFKEQ. The CDR3 covers 15 residues. The V and J ends lost 4 bases and 8 bases, in that order; junction bases with no gene match: 8. CDR3 sequence (DNA): TGTGCCAGCAGCCCTAGGACAGGGGTAGAAGAAAAACTGTTTTTT. This sequence encodes CASSPRTGVEEKLFF.

The chain links TRBV7-8 to TRBJ2-5; no clear D gene. The CDR3 spans 13 residues. The V gene's germline CDR1 is SGHVS and CDR2 FQNEAQ. Trimming took 1 base from V and 5 from J, leaving 8 bases between them. The CDR3 DNA sequence: TGTGCCAGCAGCTTAGGTGATTCCGAGACCCAGTACTTC. This sequence encodes CASSLGDSETQYF.

The chain employs TRBV29-1 and TRBJ1-1; D remains ambiguous. Germline assignment: CDR1 SQVTM and CDR2 ANQGSEA. This CDR3 comprises 15 residues. The germline V and J ends were trimmed by 6 bases and 0 bases, with 17 bases remaining between them. The CDR3: CSVAFGTAMNTEAFF. CDR3 nucleotides: TGCAGCGTGGCCTTTGGTACAGCCATGAACACTGAAGCTTTCTTT.

The gene calls are TRBV7-2 and TRBJ1-2; 9 bases align to TRBD1. The length of the CDR3 is 13 residues. Germline CDR1 is SGHTA and CDR2 is FQGNSA. The ends lost 5 bases at V and 7 bases at J; junction bases unmatched: 5. CDR3 sequence reads: CASSRDRVRGYTF. CDR3 bases: TGTGCCAGCAGCAGGGACAGGGTTCGTGGCTACACCTTC.

The chain links TRBV3-1 (or the pseudogene TRBV3-2) to TRBJ2-7; D remains unclear. The germline V gene encodes CDR1 LGHDT and CDR2 YNNKEL (reference sequence). The CDR3 length is 12 residues. V lost 1 base and J lost 9, with 10 bases in between. CDR3 in DNA: TGTGCCAGCAGCCAAGGGGGATCCGGGCAGTACTTC. It codes for CASSQGGSGQYF.

The chain joins TRBV11-3 to TRBJ2-1; possibly TRBD2 for D (5 bases). The CDR3 runs to 12 residues. CDR1 is SGHNT and CDR2 is YENEEA in the germline V gene. V was shortened by 4 bases and J by 8 bases, with 9 bases between the two germline ends. CDR3 sequence reads: CASSYRGDEQFF. The CDR3 DNA sequence: TGTGCCAGCAGCTACCGGGGAGATGAGCAGTTCTTC.

This chain's CDR3 is CASYLAGGPIEQFF. DNA for the CDR3: TGTGCCAGCTATTTGGCGGGAGGGCCAATTGAGCAGTTCTTC. V gene TRBV28 combines with J gene TRBJ2-1, with 9 bases fitting TRBD2. The CDR3 loop spans 14 amino acids. J lost 9 bases, V lost 8 bases, and 11 bases had no gene match. Germline V CDR1 and CDR2: MDHEN, SYDVKM.

The rearrangement uses TRBV28 and TRBJ1-6; no clear D. The length of the CDR3 is 15 residues. Per the germline V gene, CDR1 is MDHEN and CDR2 is SYDVKM. Trimming cost V 3 bases and J 0 bases, with 6 bases left between them. The CDR3 sequence: CASSFPRSYNSPLHF. Here the CDR3 DNA reads TGTGCCAGCAGTTTCCCCCGCTCCTATAATTCACCCCTCCACTTT. The full variable domain, with the rest looked up from reference TRBV28 and TRBJ1-6, is DVKVTQSSRYLVKRTGEKVFLECVQDMDHENMFWYRQDPGLGLRLIYFSYDVKMKEKGDIPEGYSVSREKKERFSLILESASTNQTSMYLCASSFPRSYNSPLHFGNGTRLTVT.

This chain joins TRBV7-9 and TRBJ2-5; D uncertain. CDR3 length: 14 amino acids. CDR1 is SEHNR and CDR2 is FQNEAQ in the germline V gene (reference sequence). Trimming took 5 bases from V and 1 from J, leaving 11 bases between them. The CDR3 is CASSVNSFQETQYF. The DNA for the CDR3 is TGTGCCAGCAGCGTAAACAGTTTCCAAGAGACCCAGTACTTC.

The genes are TRBV5-4 and TRBJ2-7; D is ambiguous. Trimming took 0 bases from V and 0 from J, leaving 10 bases between them. The CDR3 sequence is 15 residues long. Germline V gives CDR1 SGHNT, CDR2 YYREEE (reference sequence). The chain's CDR3 is CASSLAAQSSYEQYF. The CDR3 DNA sequence: TGTGCCAGCAGCTTGGCGGCACAAAGCTCCTACGAGCAGTACTTC.

This clone was detected once. This sequence joins TRBV9 and TRBJ2-1, with TRBD1 matching over 9 bases. The germline V gene has CDR1 SGDLS and CDR2 YYNGEE. The CDR3 covers 17 residues. The V gene end was trimmed by 5 bases and the J gene end by 3 bases; junction bases not matched to a gene: 12. The CDR3 DNA is TGTGCCAGCAGTAGATTCGGGACAGGGATCTTCTACAATGAGCAGTTCTTC. It specifies CASSRFGTGIFYNEQFF. The whole variable domain, remainder taken from reference TRBV9 and TRBJ2-1, is DSGVTQTPKHLITATGQRVTLRCSPRSGDLSVYWYQQSLDQGLQFLIQYYNGEERAKGNILERFSAQQFPDLHSELNLSSLELGDSALYFCASSRFGTGIFYNEQFFGPGTRLTVL.

The chain couples TRBV28 to TRBJ1-1, with TRBD1 identical over 9 bases. The V and J ends lost 9 bases and 12 bases, in that order; junction bases with no gene match: 14. The CDR3 loop spans 13 amino acids. Germline CDR1 is MDHEN and CDR2 is SYDVKM. The CDR3 coding sequence is TGTGCCAGACGCCCAGCCGGACAGGGGAAAACTTTCTTT. As protein: CARRPAGQGKTFF.

J is TRBJ1-2 and V is TRBV7-8, with no clear D. V gave up 1 base and J gave up 0 bases, with 12 bases separating them. The CDR3 is made up of 16 amino acids. CDR1 and CDR2 from the germline V gene are SGHVS and FQNEAQ. The CDR3 is CASSLGRTPANYGYTF. DNA of the CDR3: TGTGCCAGCAGCTTAGGGAGGACGCCCGCTAACTATGGCTACACCTTC. The full variable domain, rest sourced from reference TRBV7-8 and TRBJ1-2, is GAGVSQSPRYKVAKRGQDVALRCDPISGHVSLFWYQQALGQGPEFLTYFQNEAQLDKSGLPSDRFFAERPEGSVSTLKIQRTQQEDSAVYLCASSLGRTPANYGYTFGSGTRLTVV.

The chain joins TRBV7-9 to TRBJ2-4; D unresolved. This CDR3 is built from 11 residues. The germline V and J ends were trimmed by 3 bases and 12 bases, with 9 bases remaining between them. Germline CDR1 and CDR2: SEHNR and FQNEAQ (reference sequence). Here the CDR3 DNA reads TGTGCCAGCAGCTTGAAGGGCAATCAGTACTTC. This codes for CASSLKGNQYF.

This clone was observed a few times. The V gene is TRBV2, the J gene TRBJ1-5, with 9 nucleotides matching TRBD1. The CDR3 consists of 13 residues. Germline loops: CDR1 SNHLY, CDR2 FYNNEI. V lost 9 bases to trimming and J lost 6 bases; unmatched junction nucleotides: 6. This CDR3 reads CASSGTGFQPQHF. DNA for the CDR3: TGTGCCAGTTCCGGGACAGGGTTTCAGCCCCAGCATTTT.

CDR3 sequence: CASSQGAGRDGYTF. Here the CDR3 DNA reads TGTGCCAGCAGCCAAGGGGCAGGGCGGGATGGCTACACCTTC. This rearrangement joins TRBV3-1 (or the pseudogene TRBV3-2) to TRBJ1-2, with a possible D match to TRBD1 (5 bases). V shed 1 base and J shed 6 bases, with 12 bases lying between them. The CDR3 loop spans 14 amino acids. The V gene's germline CDR1 is LGHDT and CDR2 YNNKEL (reference sequence).

V is TRBV5-1 and J is TRBJ1-3; a weak D match, TRBD1 (5 bases). V was cut by 3 bases and J by 1 base, with 11 bases left in between. The CDR3 is made up of 15 amino acids. Germline assignment: CDR1 SGHRS and CDR2 YFSETQ. The CDR3: CASSSQGLSGNTIYF. CDR3 nucleotide sequence: TGCGCCAGCAGCTCCCAGGGCCTTTCTGGAAACACCATATATTTT.

The V and J genes are TRBV6-5 and TRBJ2-1; 8 nucleotides line up with TRBD2. The CDR3 has 14 residues. V was pared by 6 bases and J by 1 base, with 2 bases of the junction left unmatched. Looked up from germline, CDR1 is MNHEY and CDR2 is SVGAGI. The CDR3 DNA follows: TGTGCCAGCAGAATAGCGGGATCCTACAATGAGCAGTTCTTC. Protein product: CASRIAGSYNEQFF.

V is TRBV20-1 and J is TRBJ2-1; D is undetermined. The CDR3 is 13 amino acids. The germline gives CDR1 DFQATT, CDR2 SNEGSKA (reference sequence). The V and J ends lost 3 bases and 1 base respectively, with 7 bases between them. Here the CDR3 DNA reads TGCAGTGCTAGTTATCTATCCTACAATGAGCAGTTCTTC. It translates to CSASYLSYNEQFF.

This chain links TRBV28 with TRBJ2-7; D unresolved. The germline V gene encodes CDR1 MDHEN and CDR2 SYDVKM. V lost 3 bases and J lost 3, with 6 bases in between. The CDR3 is made up of 12 amino acids. This CDR3 reads CASSLGLYEQYF. The CDR3 region has the DNA TGTGCCAGCAGTTTGGGCCTCTACGAGCAGTACTTC.

This clone was detected once. The chain carries TRBV6-5 and TRBJ2-2, with TRBD1 matching over 8 bases. V lost 8 bases, J lost 7 bases, and 9 bases stayed unmatched. Per germline, CDR1 MNHEY and CDR2 SVGAGI. The CDR3 is made up of 14 amino acids. The CDR3 DNA follows: TGTGCCAGCCGCCCTCAGGGGGCATTCGGGGAGCTGTTTTTT. Encoded protein: CASRPQGAFGELFF.

The chain couples TRBV30 to TRBJ1-2, with TRBD1 as a possible D gene (5 bases). Trimming cost V 4 bases and J 8 bases, with 11 bases left between them. CDR1 is GTSNPN and CDR2 is SVGIG in the germline V gene (reference sequence). The CDR3 has 11 residues. CDR3 in DNA: TGTGCCTGGACGGGGGGTTCGGGCTACACCTTC. Translated: CAWTGGSGYTF.

The chain couples TRBV2 to TRBJ1-2, with D possibly TRBD1 on 6 matching bases. The ends were cut back, 8 bases at V and 4 bases at J, with 14 bases in the middle. This CDR3 has 13 amino acids. Germline CDR1 SNHLY, CDR2 FYNNEI. For the CDR3, the DNA is TGTGCCAGCGATCGAGACAGGTCCTATGGCTACACCTTC. It specifies CASDRDRSYGYTF.

The chain joins TRBV19 to TRBJ1-2; weak D call: TRBD1 (6 bases). CDR3 length: 15 residues. Trimming removed 5 bases from V and 5 bases from J, with 18 bases in between. From germline, CDR1 is LNHDA and CDR2 SQIVND (reference sequence). CDR3 amino acids: CASSLGGRSKYGYTF. CDR3 bases: TGTGCCAGTAGTCTGGGGGGCAGGAGCAAGTATGGCTACACCTTC.